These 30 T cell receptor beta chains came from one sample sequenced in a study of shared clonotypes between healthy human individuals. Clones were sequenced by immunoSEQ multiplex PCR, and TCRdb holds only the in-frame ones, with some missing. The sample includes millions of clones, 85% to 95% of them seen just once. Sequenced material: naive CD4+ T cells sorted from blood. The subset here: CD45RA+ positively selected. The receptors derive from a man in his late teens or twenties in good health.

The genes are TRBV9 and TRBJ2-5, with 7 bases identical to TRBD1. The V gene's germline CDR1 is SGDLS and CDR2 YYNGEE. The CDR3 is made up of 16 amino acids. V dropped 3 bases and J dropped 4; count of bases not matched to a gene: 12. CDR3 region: CASSGGVGTASETQYF. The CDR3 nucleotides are TGTGCCAGCAGCGGAGGGGTAGGGACAGCTTCAGAGACCCAGTACTTC.

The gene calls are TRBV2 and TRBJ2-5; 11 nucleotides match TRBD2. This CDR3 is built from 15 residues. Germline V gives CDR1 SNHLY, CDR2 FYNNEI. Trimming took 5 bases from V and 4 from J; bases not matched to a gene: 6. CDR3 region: CASSRLAGLLETQYF. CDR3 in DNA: TGTGCCAGCAGTAGACTAGCGGGGTTGTTAGAGACCCAGTACTTC.

The CDR3 protein is CASSRTGDHTGELFF. As DNA, the CDR3 is TGCGCCAGCAGCAGGACAGGGGACCACACCGGGGAGCTGTTTTTT. The chain is built from TRBV5-1 and TRBJ2-2, with 9 bases that match TRBD1. V was clipped by 4 bases and J by 3 bases; unmatched bases: 4. The germline gives CDR1 SGHRS, CDR2 YFSETQ. The CDR3 length is 15 residues.

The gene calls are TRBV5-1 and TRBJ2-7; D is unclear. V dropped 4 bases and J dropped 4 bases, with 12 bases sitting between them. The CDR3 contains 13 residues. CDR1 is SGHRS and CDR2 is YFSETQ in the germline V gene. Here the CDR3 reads CASSESEAYEQYF. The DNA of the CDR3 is TGCGCCAGCAGCGAGAGTGAGGCTTACGAGCAGTACTTC.

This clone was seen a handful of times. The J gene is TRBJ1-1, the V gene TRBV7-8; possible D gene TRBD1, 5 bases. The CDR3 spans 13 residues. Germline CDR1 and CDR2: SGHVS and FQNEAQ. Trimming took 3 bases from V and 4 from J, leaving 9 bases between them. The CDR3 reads CASSFGGSTEAFF. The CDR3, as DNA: TGTGCCAGCAGCTTTGGGGGGAGCACTGAAGCTTTCTTT.

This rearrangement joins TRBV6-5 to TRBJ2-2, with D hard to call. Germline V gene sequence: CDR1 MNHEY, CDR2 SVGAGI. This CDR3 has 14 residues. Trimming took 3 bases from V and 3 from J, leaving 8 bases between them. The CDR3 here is CASSYFGDTGELFF. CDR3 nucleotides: TGTGCCAGCAGTTATTTCGGAGACACCGGGGAGCTGTTTTTT.

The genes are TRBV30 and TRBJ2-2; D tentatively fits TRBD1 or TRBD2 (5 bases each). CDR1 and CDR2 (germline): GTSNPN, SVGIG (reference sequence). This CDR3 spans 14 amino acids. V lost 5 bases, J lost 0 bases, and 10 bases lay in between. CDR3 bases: TGTGCCTGGGGGGGATGGACGAACACCGGGGAGCTGTTTTTT. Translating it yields CAWGGWTNTGELFF.

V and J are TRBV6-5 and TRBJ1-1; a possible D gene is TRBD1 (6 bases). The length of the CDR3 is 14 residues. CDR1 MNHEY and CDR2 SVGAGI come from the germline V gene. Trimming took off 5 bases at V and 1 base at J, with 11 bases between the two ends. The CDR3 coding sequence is TGTGCCAGCAGTCTACTGACAGGGAACACTGAAGCTTTCTTT. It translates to CASSLLTGNTEAFF.

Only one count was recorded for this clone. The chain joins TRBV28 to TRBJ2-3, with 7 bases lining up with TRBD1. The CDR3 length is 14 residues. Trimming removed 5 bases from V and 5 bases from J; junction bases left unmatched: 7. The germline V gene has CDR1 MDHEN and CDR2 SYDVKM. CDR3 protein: CASSPQGEGDTQYF. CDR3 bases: TGTGCCAGCAGTCCTCAGGGGGAAGGAGATACGCAGTATTTT.

The CDR3 loop is CASSTVTDTQYF. As DNA, the CDR3 is TGTGCCAGCAGCACCGTCACAGATACGCAGTATTTT. The chain links TRBV7-2 to TRBJ2-3; D unresolved. Germline assignment: CDR1 SGHTA and CDR2 FQGNSA. This CDR3 is 12 amino acids long. The V end lost 5 bases, the J end lost 2 bases, and 5 bases lay between the germline ends.

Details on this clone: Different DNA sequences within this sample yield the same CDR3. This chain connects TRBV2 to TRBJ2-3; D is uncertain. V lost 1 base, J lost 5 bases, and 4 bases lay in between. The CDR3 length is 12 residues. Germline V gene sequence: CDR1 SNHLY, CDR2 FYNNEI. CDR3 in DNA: TGTGCCAGCAGTGAAGGGGTAGATACGCAGTATTTT. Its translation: CASSEGVDTQYF.

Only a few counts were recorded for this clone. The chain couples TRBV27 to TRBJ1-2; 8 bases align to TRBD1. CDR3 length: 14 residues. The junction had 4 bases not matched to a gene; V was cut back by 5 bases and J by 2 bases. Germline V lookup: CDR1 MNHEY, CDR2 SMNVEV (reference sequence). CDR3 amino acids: CASSPRTGNYGYTF. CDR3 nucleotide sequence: TGTGCCAGCAGTCCCAGGACAGGGAACTATGGCTACACCTTC.

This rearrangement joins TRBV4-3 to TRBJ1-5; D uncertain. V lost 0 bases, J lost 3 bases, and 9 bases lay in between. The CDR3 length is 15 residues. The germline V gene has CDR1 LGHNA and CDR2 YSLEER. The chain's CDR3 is CASSQDHRSNQPQHF. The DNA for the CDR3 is TGCGCCAGCAGCCAAGATCACCGATCCAATCAGCCCCAGCATTTT.

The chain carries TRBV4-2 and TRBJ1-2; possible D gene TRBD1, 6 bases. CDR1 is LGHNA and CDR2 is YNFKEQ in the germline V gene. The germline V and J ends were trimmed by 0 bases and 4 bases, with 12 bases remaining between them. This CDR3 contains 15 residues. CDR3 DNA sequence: TGTGCCAGCAGCCAAGAGACCCGGGGGGCCTATGGCTACACCTTC. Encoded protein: CASSQETRGAYGYTF.

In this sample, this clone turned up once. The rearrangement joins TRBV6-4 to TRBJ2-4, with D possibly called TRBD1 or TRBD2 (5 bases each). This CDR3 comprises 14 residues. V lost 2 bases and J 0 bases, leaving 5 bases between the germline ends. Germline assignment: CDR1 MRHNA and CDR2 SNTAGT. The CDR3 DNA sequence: TGTGCCAGCAGTGACGGGGGAGCCAAAAACATTCAGTACTTC. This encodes CASSDGGAKNIQYF.

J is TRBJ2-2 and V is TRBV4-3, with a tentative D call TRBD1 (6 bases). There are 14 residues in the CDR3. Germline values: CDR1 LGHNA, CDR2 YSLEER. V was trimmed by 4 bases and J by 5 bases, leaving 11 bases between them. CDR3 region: CASSRDRFTGELFF. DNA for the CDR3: TGCGCCAGCAGCCGAGACAGGTTTACCGGGGAGCTGTTTTTT.

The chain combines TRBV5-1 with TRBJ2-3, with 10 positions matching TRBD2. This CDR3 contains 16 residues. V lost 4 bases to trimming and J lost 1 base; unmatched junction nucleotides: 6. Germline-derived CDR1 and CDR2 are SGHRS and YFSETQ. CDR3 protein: CASSKLAGAGTDTQYF. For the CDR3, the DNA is TGCGCCAGCAGCAAGCTAGCGGGGGCCGGCACAGATACGCAGTATTTT.

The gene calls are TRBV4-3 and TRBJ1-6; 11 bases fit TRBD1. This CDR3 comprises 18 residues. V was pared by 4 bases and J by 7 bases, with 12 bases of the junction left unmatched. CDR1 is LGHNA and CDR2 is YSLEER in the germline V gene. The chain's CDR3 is CASSLTTGQGAMNSPLHF. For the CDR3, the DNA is TGCGCCAGCAGCCTTACAACCGGACAGGGGGCAATGAATTCACCCCTCCACTTT.

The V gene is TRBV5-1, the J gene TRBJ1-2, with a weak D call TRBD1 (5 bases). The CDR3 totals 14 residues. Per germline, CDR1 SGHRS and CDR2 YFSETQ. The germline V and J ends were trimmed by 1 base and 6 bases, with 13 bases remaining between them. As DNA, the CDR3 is TGCGCCAGCAGCTTGATGTCGGGGGAAGATGGCTACACCTTC. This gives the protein CASSLMSGEDGYTF.

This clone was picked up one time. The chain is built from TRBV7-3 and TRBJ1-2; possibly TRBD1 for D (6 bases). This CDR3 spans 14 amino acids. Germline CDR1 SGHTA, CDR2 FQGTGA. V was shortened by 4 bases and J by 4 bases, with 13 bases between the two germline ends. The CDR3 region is CASSSQPDSYGYTF. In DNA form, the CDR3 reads TGTGCCAGCAGCTCTCAACCGGACAGCTATGGCTACACCTTC.

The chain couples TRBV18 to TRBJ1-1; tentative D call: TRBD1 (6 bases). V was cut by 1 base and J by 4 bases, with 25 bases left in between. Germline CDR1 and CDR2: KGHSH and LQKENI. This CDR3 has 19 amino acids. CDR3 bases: TGTGCCAGCTCACCACTCACGTCGGGGGCACCGTTATTGGGCACTGAAGCTTTCTTT. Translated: CASSPLTSGAPLLGTEAFF.

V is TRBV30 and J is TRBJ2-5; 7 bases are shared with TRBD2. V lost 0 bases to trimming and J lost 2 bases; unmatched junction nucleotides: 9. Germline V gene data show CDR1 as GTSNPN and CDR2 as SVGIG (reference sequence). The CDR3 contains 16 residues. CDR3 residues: CAWSVPIAGGQETQYF. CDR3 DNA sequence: TGTGCCTGGAGTGTACCTATAGCGGGTGGACAAGAGACCCAGTACTTC.

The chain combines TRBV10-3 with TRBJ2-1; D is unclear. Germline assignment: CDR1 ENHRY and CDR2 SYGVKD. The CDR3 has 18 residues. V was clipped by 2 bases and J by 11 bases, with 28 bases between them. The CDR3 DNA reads TGTGCCATCAGTGAGACTAATCCAAACGGAGCCTCGAGGTCCCAGCAGTTCTTC. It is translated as CAISETNPNGASRSQQFF.

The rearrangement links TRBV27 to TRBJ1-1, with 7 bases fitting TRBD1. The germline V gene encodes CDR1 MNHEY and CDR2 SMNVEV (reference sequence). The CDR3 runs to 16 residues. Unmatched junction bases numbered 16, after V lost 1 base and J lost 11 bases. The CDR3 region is CASSLWGRGANSGAFF. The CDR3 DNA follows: TGTGCCAGCAGTTTATGGGGCAGGGGGGCGAACTCTGGGGCTTTCTTT.

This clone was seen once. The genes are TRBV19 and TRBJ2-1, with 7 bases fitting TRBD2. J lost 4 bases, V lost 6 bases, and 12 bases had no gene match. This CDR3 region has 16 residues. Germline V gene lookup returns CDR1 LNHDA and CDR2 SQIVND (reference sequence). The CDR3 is CASRKDSGSKYNEQFF. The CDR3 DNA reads TGTGCCAGTAGAAAGGATAGCGGGTCCAAGTACAATGAGCAGTTCTTC.

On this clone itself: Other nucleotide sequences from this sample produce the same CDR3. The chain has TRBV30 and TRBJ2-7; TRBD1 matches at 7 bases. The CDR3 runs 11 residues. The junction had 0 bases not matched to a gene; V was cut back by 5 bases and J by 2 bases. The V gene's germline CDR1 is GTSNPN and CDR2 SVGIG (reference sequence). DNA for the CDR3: TGTGCCTGGGACAGGGCCTACGAGCAGTACTTC. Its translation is CAWDRAYEQYF.

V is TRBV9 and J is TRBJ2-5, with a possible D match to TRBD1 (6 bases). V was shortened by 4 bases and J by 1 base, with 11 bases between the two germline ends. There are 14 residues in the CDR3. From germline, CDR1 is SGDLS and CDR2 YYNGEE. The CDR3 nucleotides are TGTGCCAGCAGCTCCGGGACAACCCAAGAGACCCAGTACTTC. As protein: CASSSGTTQETQYF.

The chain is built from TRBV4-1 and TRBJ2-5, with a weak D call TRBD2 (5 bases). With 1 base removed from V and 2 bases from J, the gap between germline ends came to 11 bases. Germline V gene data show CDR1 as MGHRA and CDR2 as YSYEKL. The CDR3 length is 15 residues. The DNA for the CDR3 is TGCGCCAGCAGCCAAGTTCCTAGCCCTCAAGAGACCCAGTACTTC. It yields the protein CASSQVPSPQETQYF.

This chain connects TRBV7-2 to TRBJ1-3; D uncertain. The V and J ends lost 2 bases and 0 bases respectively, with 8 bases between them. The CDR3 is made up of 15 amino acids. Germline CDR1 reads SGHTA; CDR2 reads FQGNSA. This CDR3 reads CASSLRLNSGNTIYF. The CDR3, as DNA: TGTGCCAGCAGCTTACGTCTAAACTCTGGAAACACCATATATTTT. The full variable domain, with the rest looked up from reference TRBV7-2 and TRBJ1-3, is GAGVSQSPSNKVTEKGKDVELRCDPISGHTALYWYRQSLGQGLEFLIYFQGNSAPDKSGLPSDRFSAERTGGSVSTLTIQRTQQEDSAVYLCASSLRLNSGNTIYFGEGSWLTVV.

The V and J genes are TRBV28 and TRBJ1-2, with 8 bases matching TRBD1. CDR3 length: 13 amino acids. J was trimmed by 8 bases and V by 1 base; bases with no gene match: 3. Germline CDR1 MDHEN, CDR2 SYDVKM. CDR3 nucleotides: TGTGCCAGCAGTTTATCTGCAGGGGGCGGCTACACCTTC. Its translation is CASSLSAGGGYTF.